Listed below are T cell receptor beta chains from one sample, sequenced in a study of T cells in Graves' hyperthyroidism and ophthalmopathy. TCRdb reanalysed the multiplex PCR reads using MiXCR and keeps one entry per CDR3 protein. The sample shows around 600,000 distinct CDR3 sequences, 14% of them seen only once. The sample taken for sequencing was blood. The source is a woman aged 45-65 years with Graves' ophthalmopathy. CDR3s include the opening cysteine and the closing phenylalanine or tryptophan. The order of the fields is J gene, V gene, CDR3 length, D gene, clone size, CDR3 protein, CDR3 DNA. The D gene is left open where the match is weak. The listing skips clone size in some rows; elsewhere it reads once, few, many or a size class.

j_call: TRBJ1-1; v_call: TRBV4-3; cdr3_length: 14; d_call: NA; clone_size: few; cdr3_aa: CASSQDAGITEAFF; cdr3_nt: TGCGCCAGCAGCCAAGATGCAGGGATCACTGAAGCTTTCTTT
j_call: TRBJ2-1; v_call: TRBV12-5; cdr3_length: 17; d_call: TRBD2; clone_size: many; cdr3_aa: CASGSPGGLDLYNEQFF; cdr3_nt: TGTGCTAGTGGTTCTCCCGGTGGACTAGACCTCTACAATGAGCAGTTCTTC
j_call: TRBJ2-3; v_call: TRBV24-1; cdr3_length: 19; d_call: NA; clone_size: NA; cdr3_aa: CATSDLTAAGAGVTDTQYF; cdr3_nt: TGTGCCACCAGTGATTTGACGGCGGCGGGAGCAGGGGTGACAGATACGCAGTATTTT
j_call: TRBJ2-5; v_call: TRBV7-3; cdr3_length: 15; d_call: NA; clone_size: NA; cdr3_aa: CASSPQLASQETQYF; cdr3_nt: TGTGCCAGCAGCCCCCAACTAGCTTCGCAAGAGACCCAGTACTTC
j_call: TRBJ2-7; v_call: TRBV20-1; cdr3_length: 13; d_call: NA; clone_size: NA; cdr3_aa: CSARDAGYREQYF; cdr3_nt: TGCAGTGCTAGAGATGCAGGGTACCGGGAGCAGTACTTC
j_call: TRBJ1-5; v_call: TRBV15; cdr3_length: 15; d_call: TRBD1; clone_size: few; cdr3_aa: CATSRGDSKDQPQHF; cdr3_nt: TGTGCCACCAGCAGAGGGGACAGTAAGGATCAGCCCCAGCATTTT
j_call: TRBJ2-1; v_call: TRBV4-3; cdr3_length: 18; d_call: TRBD2; clone_size: few; cdr3_aa: CASSQVLPPTSGYNEQFF; cdr3_nt: TGCGCCAGCAGCCAAGTTCTCCCCCCGACTAGCGGCTACAATGAGCAGTTCTTC
j_call: TRBJ1-2; v_call: TRBV28; cdr3_length: 14; d_call: NA; clone_size: NA; cdr3_aa: CASSETDWFNGYTF; cdr3_nt: TGTGCCAGCAGCGAGACGGACTGGTTCAATGGCTACACCTTC
j_call: TRBJ1-3; v_call: TRBV9; cdr3_length: 16; d_call: TRBD1; clone_size: once; cdr3_aa: CASSVGTGPSGNTIYF; cdr3_nt: TGTGCCAGCAGCGTTGGGACAGGGCCGTCTGGAAACACCATATATTTT
j_call: TRBJ2-1; v_call: TRBV12-3/TRBV12-4; cdr3_length: 16; d_call: TRBD2; clone_size: many; cdr3_aa: CASSPQALAFYNEQFF; cdr3_nt: TGTGCCAGCAGTCCCCAGGCACTAGCGTTCTACAATGAGCAGTTCTTC
j_call: TRBJ2-1; v_call: TRBV6-1; cdr3_length: 16; d_call: TRBD2; clone_size: few; cdr3_aa: CASSPVGTSVYNEQFF; cdr3_nt: TGTGCCAGCAGTCCCGTTGGGACTAGCGTCTACAATGAGCAGTTCTTC
j_call: TRBJ1-4; v_call: TRBV5-4; cdr3_length: 14; d_call: TRBD1; clone_size: many; cdr3_aa: CASSRDRGREKLFF; cdr3_nt: TGTGCCAGCAGCCGGGACAGGGGGCGTGAAAAACTGTTTTTT
j_call: TRBJ2-5; v_call: TRBV29-1; cdr3_length: 12; d_call: NA; clone_size: NA; cdr3_aa: CSVVSFGDGEYF; cdr3_nt: TGCAGCGTTGTCAGTTTTGGGGATGGGGAGTACTTC
j_call: TRBJ2-5; v_call: TRBV18; cdr3_length: 14; d_call: TRBD2; clone_size: NA; cdr3_aa: CASSPDSGGETQYF; cdr3_nt: TGTGCCAGCTCACCGGATAGCGGGGGAGAGACCCAGTACTTC
j_call: TRBJ2-7; v_call: TRBV19; cdr3_length: 18; d_call: TRBD2; clone_size: many; cdr3_aa: CASSALPFSTSGRYEQYF; cdr3_nt: TGTGCCAGTAGTGCTCTTCCCTTCTCGACTAGCGGGAGGTACGAGCAGTACTTC